The T cell receptor (beta chain) under discussion was sequenced for a study of blood T cell repertoires in COVID-19. Study at large: Sources were T cells, B-cell-depleted T cells, or PBMCs; the material itself was cDNA or gDNA.

CDR3 length equals 15 residues. Trimming cost V 3 bases and J 4 bases; bases outside gene matches: 4. Germline V gene lookup returns CDR1 KGHSH and CDR2 LQKENI. Libraries were prepared by immunoSEQ multiplex PCR; TCRdb keeps only in-frame clonotypes and omits some of them. The sample carries some 130,000 clones, 65% to 85% recorded once. The sequence was collected from a man between 65 and 80 years old with acute or convalescent COVID-19. Material for sequencing was peripheral blood. The chain is built from TRBV18 and TRBJ1-5, with 9 bases that match TRBD1. The CDR3: CASSPGQGLNQPQHF. CDR3 DNA sequence: TGTGCCAGCTCACCGGGACAGGGACTTAATCAGCCCCAGCATTTT.